This TCR beta chain was recovered during a study of human T cells and chemical hapten exposure. Documented time point: healthy volunteer bleed at 6 weeks. Researchers extracted total RNA from unfractionated whole blood. This clonotype turned up a few times. TCRdb called the RACE reads again in MiXCR, with one record for every CDR3 protein. The table shows 70,000 to 95,000 distinct CDR3 sequences, with around 9.4% occurring only once. The V gene's germline CDR1 is MDHEN and CDR2 SYDVKM. V lost 7 bases, J lost 4 bases, and 8 bases stayed unmatched. CDR3 length: 16 amino acids. The receptor was isolated from a female donor in good health. Some clones in this sample may be carry-over from other donors' samples. Input material: whole blood. The chain carries TRBV28 and TRBJ2-1; 12 nucleotides align to TRBD2. The CDR3 coding sequence is TGTGCCAGCACCCCAGCACTAGCGGGGGGTTACAATGAGCAGTTCTTC. Its protein is CASTPALAGGYNEQFF.